Listed below are T cell receptor beta chains from one sample, sequenced in a study of control samples from healthy donors and cancer patients. Assay used: immunoSEQ multiplex PCR; TCRdb lists only in-frame clones, some missing. The sample carries approximately 170,000 clones, roughly nine tenths recorded once. Sequencing used blood. These receptors all come from a woman aged 25 to 39 in good health. The CDR3 runs from the conserved cysteine through the conserved F or W. Fields, in order: clone size, J gene, V gene, D gene, CDR3 DNA, CDR3 protein. A D gene is named only where the DNA matches it firmly. Only part of the rows carry a size: once, few, many, or a class if the clone is expanded.

clone_size: .
j_call: TRBJ1-5
v_call: TRBV7-8
d_call: TRBD1
cdr3_nt: TGTGCCAGCAGCTTAGGGCCGGGACAGGGGATCTATCAGCCCCAGCATTTT
cdr3_aa: CASSLGPGQGIYQPQHF

clone_size: .
j_call: TRBJ2-7
v_call: TRBV24-1
d_call: TRBD1
cdr3_nt: TGTGCCACTAGTGGACAGGAGTTTGGCGAGCAGTACTTC
cdr3_aa: CATSGQEFGEQYF

clone_size: .
j_call: TRBJ1-1
v_call: TRBV2
d_call: .
cdr3_nt: TGTGCCAGCAGGCCCCCGAACACTGAAGCTTTCTTT
cdr3_aa: CASRPPNTEAFF

clone_size: .
j_call: TRBJ2-1
v_call: TRBV6-2/TRBV6-3
d_call: .
cdr3_nt: TGTGCCAGCAGTTACTCGACTTGGGAGGCAGGGAATGAGCAGTTCTTC
cdr3_aa: CASSYSTWEAGNEQFF

clone_size: once
j_call: TRBJ2-3
v_call: TRBV4-1
d_call: TRBD2
cdr3_nt: TGCGCCAGCAGCCGAGGACTAGCGGACCTAGCGGATACGCAGTATTTT
cdr3_aa: CASSRGLADLADTQYF

clone_size: .
j_call: TRBJ2-1
v_call: TRBV7-9
d_call: .
cdr3_nt: TGTGCCAGCAGCCCCATTGATCAGACAGCCTACAATGAGCAGTTCTTC
cdr3_aa: CASSPIDQTAYNEQFF

clone_size: .
j_call: TRBJ2-2
v_call: TRBV5-4
d_call: .
cdr3_nt: TGTGCCAGCAGCGTGGACAGCCCGAACACCGGGGAGCTGTTTTTT
cdr3_aa: CASSVDSPNTGELFF

clone_size: .
j_call: TRBJ2-1
v_call: TRBV4-3
d_call: .
cdr3_nt: TGCGCCAGCAGCCAAGGGACTGTCTCCTACAATGAGCAGTTCTTC
cdr3_aa: CASSQGTVSYNEQFF

clone_size: .
j_call: TRBJ2-1
v_call: TRBV9
d_call: TRBD2
cdr3_nt: TGTGCCAGCAGCGTAACTGGGCTAGCGGACAATGAGCAGTTCTTC
cdr3_aa: CASSVTGLADNEQFF

clone_size: .
j_call: TRBJ1-2
v_call: TRBV11-2
d_call: TRBD1
cdr3_nt: TGTGCCAGCAGCGCTGGACAGGGCCCCCGCTATGGCTACACCTTC
cdr3_aa: CASSAGQGPRYGYTF

clone_size: .
j_call: TRBJ2-1
v_call: TRBV11-2
d_call: .
cdr3_nt: TGTGCCAGCAGTCCTGGGTGGTATGAGCAGTTCTTC
cdr3_aa: CASSPGWYEQFF

clone_size: .
j_call: TRBJ2-2
v_call: TRBV6-5
d_call: .
cdr3_nt: TGTGCCAGCAGTTACTCCCTAGGAGGGACCGGGGAGCTGTTTTTT
cdr3_aa: CASSYSLGGTGELFF

clone_size: .
j_call: TRBJ2-2
v_call: TRBV7-3
d_call: TRBD1
cdr3_nt: TGTGCCAGCAGCTGGACAGGGCCGAACACCGGGGAGCTGTTTTTT
cdr3_aa: CASSWTGPNTGELFF

clone_size: .
j_call: TRBJ2-1
v_call: TRBV7-2
d_call: .
cdr3_nt: TGTGCCAGCAGCTTAAGCTTGCATGAGCAGTTCTTC
cdr3_aa: CASSLSLHEQFF

clone_size: .
j_call: TRBJ1-5
v_call: TRBV28
d_call: .
cdr3_nt: TGTGCCAGCAGCCAACCTGGAACACGGCCCCAGCATTTT
cdr3_aa: CASSQPGTRPQHF

clone_size: .
j_call: TRBJ1-1
v_call: TRBV7-9
d_call: TRBD1
cdr3_nt: TGTGCCAGCAGCTTAGGGGACAGGGGAGTAACTGAAGCTTTCTTT
cdr3_aa: CASSLGDRGVTEAFF

clone_size: .
j_call: TRBJ1-5
v_call: TRBV28
d_call: TRBD1
cdr3_nt: TGTGCCAGCAGCAGAGGGGACAGTCCTGTTGGGGGCAATCAGCCCCAGCATTTT
cdr3_aa: CASSRGDSPVGGNQPQHF

clone_size: .
j_call: TRBJ2-2
v_call: TRBV28
d_call: TRBD2
cdr3_nt: TGTGCCAGCAGTTTCGGTTTTATCGGACTAGCGACTTCCGGGGAGCTGTTTTTT
cdr3_aa: CASSFGFIGLATSGELFF

clone_size: few
j_call: TRBJ2-7
v_call: TRBV6-5
d_call: .
cdr3_nt: TGTGCCAGCAGTCGTCACAGGGTAGGGACCTACGAGCAGTACTTC
cdr3_aa: CASSRHRVGTYEQYF

clone_size: .
j_call: TRBJ2-5
v_call: TRBV10-3
d_call: .
cdr3_nt: TGTGCCATCAGTGAGTATCGTCAGGCGGAGACCCAGTACTTC
cdr3_aa: CAISEYRQAETQYF

clone_size: .
j_call: TRBJ1-4
v_call: TRBV25-1
d_call: .
cdr3_nt: TGTGCCAGCAGTTCGGACAGACGTAATGAAAAACTGTTTTTT
cdr3_aa: CASSSDRRNEKLFF

clone_size: .
j_call: TRBJ2-2
v_call: TRBV7-2
d_call: .
cdr3_nt: TGTGCCAGCAGCTTAATGAGGGCCGGGGAGCTGTTTTTT
cdr3_aa: CASSLMRAGELFF

clone_size: .
j_call: TRBJ1-4
v_call: TRBV10-2
d_call: .
cdr3_nt: TGCGCCAGCAGTGACTGGGAGGTACAAGGAAAACTGTTTTTT
cdr3_aa: CASSDWEVQGKLFF

clone_size: .
j_call: TRBJ1-4
v_call: TRBV19
d_call: .
cdr3_nt: TGTGCCAGTAGTATCAATGGGCAGCGTAACGAAAAACTGTTTTTT
cdr3_aa: CASSINGQRNEKLFF

clone_size: .
j_call: TRBJ2-5
v_call: TRBV6-1
d_call: .
cdr3_nt: TGTGCCAGCAGTGACAGCTTCGGGGAGACCCAGTACTTC
cdr3_aa: CASSDSFGETQYF

clone_size: once
j_call: TRBJ1-1
v_call: TRBV12-3/TRBV12-4
d_call: .
cdr3_nt: TGTGCCAGCAGTTTACAGGGCTGGACTGAAGCTTTCTTT
cdr3_aa: CASSLQGWTEAFF

clone_size: .
j_call: TRBJ1-4
v_call: TRBV29-1
d_call: .
cdr3_nt: TGCAGCGTTAACGAGGGTGAAAAACTGTTTTTT
cdr3_aa: CSVNEGEKLFF

clone_size: .
j_call: TRBJ2-1
v_call: TRBV5-1
d_call: .
cdr3_nt: TGCGCCAGCAGCTTAATTGGCAATGAGCAGTTCTTC
cdr3_aa: CASSLIGNEQFF

clone_size: .
j_call: TRBJ1-1
v_call: TRBV12-3/TRBV12-4
d_call: .
cdr3_nt: TGTGCCAGCAGTTACGCGGGGGCATGGGCTTTCTTT
cdr3_aa: CASSYAGAWAFF

clone_size: once
j_call: TRBJ2-3
v_call: TRBV7-2
d_call: .
cdr3_nt: TGTGCCAGCAGCTTCCGAACAGATACGCAGTATTTT
cdr3_aa: CASSFRTDTQYF

clone_size: .
j_call: TRBJ2-1
v_call: TRBV19
d_call: .
cdr3_nt: TGTGCCAGTGGACCTACGGTTTACAATGAGCAGTTCTTC
cdr3_aa: CASGPTVYNEQFF

clone_size: .
j_call: TRBJ2-1
v_call: TRBV30
d_call: TRBD1
cdr3_nt: TGTGCCTGGAGTGTAGGGACAGGGTTCAACAATGAGCAGTTCTTC
cdr3_aa: CAWSVGTGFNNEQFF

clone_size: few
j_call: TRBJ2-7
v_call: TRBV4-2
d_call: .
cdr3_nt: TGTGCCAGCAGCCCCGATATGGGTCTCTCCTACGAGCAGTACTTC
cdr3_aa: CASSPDMGLSYEQYF

clone_size: .
j_call: TRBJ1-6
v_call: TRBV27
d_call: TRBD1
cdr3_nt: TGTGCCAGCAGTCCCACAGGGGGGGGCTCACCCCTCCACTTT
cdr3_aa: CASSPTGGGSPLHF

clone_size: .
j_call: TRBJ2-3
v_call: TRBV6-4
d_call: TRBD2
cdr3_nt: TGTGCCAGCAGCCCGACGGGAGGGAGCACAGATACGCAGTATTTT
cdr3_aa: CASSPTGGSTDTQYF

clone_size: .
j_call: TRBJ2-7
v_call: TRBV28
d_call: .
cdr3_nt: TGTGCCAGCGGGCCGGATGGATACTCCTACGAGCAGTACTTC
cdr3_aa: CASGPDGYSYEQYF

clone_size: .
j_call: TRBJ1-2
v_call: TRBV4-1
d_call: .
cdr3_nt: TGCGCCAGCAGCCCCGACGTGGGGGCCTCATACTATGGCTACACCTTC
cdr3_aa: CASSPDVGASYYGYTF

clone_size: few
j_call: TRBJ2-1
v_call: TRBV5-5
d_call: TRBD2
cdr3_nt: TGTGCCAGCAGCTTAACTAGCGGGAGCTACAATGAGCAGTTCTTC
cdr3_aa: CASSLTSGSYNEQFF

clone_size: .
j_call: TRBJ2-5
v_call: TRBV6-2/TRBV6-3
d_call: TRBD2
cdr3_nt: TGTGCCAGCAGCCCCCAACTAGCGGGAGGGGAGACCCAGTACTTC
cdr3_aa: CASSPQLAGGETQYF

clone_size: .
j_call: TRBJ2-5
v_call: TRBV19
d_call: .
cdr3_nt: TGTGCCAGTAAAGGGGCCTGGGGGCAAGAGACCCAGTACTTC
cdr3_aa: CASKGAWGQETQYF

clone_size: .
j_call: TRBJ2-6
v_call: TRBV2
d_call: .
cdr3_nt: TGTGCCAGCAGCGTAGGGAACAGAAACTCTGGGGCCAACGTCCTGACTTTC
cdr3_aa: CASSVGNRNSGANVLTF

clone_size: .
j_call: TRBJ1-5
v_call: TRBV9
d_call: .
cdr3_nt: TGTGCCACCCCCCTAGGGATGGTTGTTAGGCGCAATCAGCCCCAGCATTTT
cdr3_aa: CATPLGMVVRRNQPQHF

clone_size: .
j_call: TRBJ2-2
v_call: TRBV3-1/TRBV3-2
d_call: TRBD2
cdr3_nt: TGTGCCAGCAGCCAAGTAGGACTAGCGGGACGGACCGGGGAGCTGTTTTTT
cdr3_aa: CASSQVGLAGRTGELFF

clone_size: .
j_call: TRBJ2-7
v_call: TRBV18
d_call: .
cdr3_nt: TGTGCCAGCTCACCGGGGGACATTTTAGGTCCCTACGAGCAGTACTTC
cdr3_aa: CASSPGDILGPYEQYF

clone_size: .
j_call: TRBJ2-7
v_call: TRBV5-1
d_call: TRBD1
cdr3_nt: TGCGCCAGCAGCTCGTCGACAGGGGGCTCCCTCTCCTACGAGCAGTACTTC
cdr3_aa: CASSSSTGGSLSYEQYF

clone_size: few
j_call: TRBJ2-7
v_call: TRBV10-3
d_call: .
cdr3_nt: TGTGCCATCAGTGAGTCTGCGGTTCGGACAGCATCCTACGAGCAGTACTTC
cdr3_aa: CAISESAVRTASYEQYF

clone_size: .
j_call: TRBJ2-7
v_call: TRBV18
d_call: .
cdr3_nt: TGTGCCAGCTCACCAACCGGGACGGAAGCCTACTACGAGCAGTACTTC
cdr3_aa: CASSPTGTEAYYEQYF

clone_size: .
j_call: TRBJ1-2
v_call: TRBV5-6
d_call: .
cdr3_nt: TGTGCCAGCAGCTTGGCCCGGGGCCCCTATGGCTACACCTTC
cdr3_aa: CASSLARGPYGYTF

clone_size: .
j_call: TRBJ1-5
v_call: TRBV27
d_call: .
cdr3_nt: TGTGCCAGCACCGACAGTTATAGCAATCAGCCCCAGCATTTT
cdr3_aa: CASTDSYSNQPQHF

clone_size: .
j_call: TRBJ1-1
v_call: TRBV6-5
d_call: .
cdr3_nt: TGTGCCAGCACCGCTGGGCTAGCTGAAGCTTTCTTT
cdr3_aa: CASTAGLAEAFF

clone_size: .
j_call: TRBJ1-2
v_call: TRBV28
d_call: .
cdr3_nt: TGTGCCAGCAGTCGGCTGAGTTCGGGGGCGGCCTTC
cdr3_aa: CASSRLSSGAAF